This T cell receptor (beta chain) is from a study of T cell responses to AZD1222 COVID-19 vaccine. Study-wide points: White British ancestry dominated among donors, who included more females, and clonal diversity was possibly underestimated.

Method: immunoSEQ multiplex PCR; TCRdb's copy keeps in-frame clones and lacks some. The repertoire holds around 120,000 clones, with 91% as singletons. Germline assignment: CDR1 SGHRS and CDR2 YFSETQ. Losses at the gene ends were 4 bases for V and 3 bases for J; bases not matched to a gene: 4. This CDR3 is 15 amino acids long. About this clone itself: Its target is not known.

This chain connects TRBV5-1 to TRBJ2-1; TRBD2 agrees at 10 bases. This receptor was obtained from an adult in good health. Here the sequenced sample was peripheral blood, taken on day 0 of AZD1222 vaccination. This CDR3 reads CASSHGLADYNEQFF. Here the CDR3 DNA reads TGCGCCAGCAGCCACGGACTAGCGGACTACAATGAGCAGTTCTTC.